This T cell receptor beta chain was obtained from a study of blood T cells in healthy people across ages. Looking at the study overall: Template switching retrieved approximately one barcoded beta molecule for each two T cells.

Each donor was a healthy Caucasian individual from Russia, aged about 6 to 100. Alongside a J-beta primer mix, a sample-barcoded 5' primer served in a second PCR lasting 7 to 11 cycles. TCRdb fed the 5' RACE reads into MiXCR, producing one record per CDR3 protein. The sample includes some 780,000 distinct CDR3 sequences, roughly three fifths seen only once; the top ten take roughly 24%. Germline V gene data show CDR1 as SGHRS and CDR2 as YFSETQ. V dropped 3 bases and J dropped 8 bases, with 21 bases sitting between them. The CDR3 totals 16 residues. Sequenced material: blood. The receptor was isolated from a man aged 40-50 years in good health. The genes are TRBV5-1 and TRBJ2-1; D is undetermined. The CDR3 bases are TGCGCCAGCAGCTGGGCCGTCTCCTCCGGAGTGGATGAGCAGTTCTTC. The encoded protein is CASSWAVSSGVDEQFF. Looking up the rest from reference TRBV5-1 and TRBJ2-1 gives the full variable domain: KAGVTQTPRYLIKTRGQQVTLSCSPISGHRSVSWYQQTPGQGLQFLFEYFSETQRNKGNFPGRFSGRQFSNSRSEMNVSTLELGDSALYLCASSWAVSSGVDEQFFGPGTRLTVL.